The 29 T cell receptor delta chains listed next were all sequenced from one sample in a study of γδ T cells in repeated Plasmodium falciparum infection. Bulk repertoires came from Vgamma9/Vdelta2+ or Vdelta2-negative gammadelta T cells flow-sorted from PBMC. TCRdb fed the multiplex PCR reads into CATT to redo clone calling. This sample carries 85,000 to 90,000 delta-chain clones, more than 1.4% of them seen once, and the ten largest clones take under 10%. Sequencing input: gamma-delta T cells from blood. Receptor source: a pool of human donors (malaria-infected and uninfected, not separated).

This clone was detected a few times. The protein in TCRdb stems from a much larger clone and differs at residue 25 from this DNA's translation, likely a read error; here the protein is translated from the DNA. The CDR3 region is CALGELWAFRWPSLGPNKGFYTDKPIF. DNA for the CDR3: TGTGCTCTTGGGGAACTTTGGGCCTTTCGATGGCCTTCCCTGGGGCCTAATAAGGGTTTTTACACCGATAAACCCATCTTT. The J segment was not called; the V segment is TRDV1; the D call TRDD3 from the table was never checked on the DNA. Germline CDR1 reads TSWWSYY; CDR2 reads QGS. The CDR3 totals 27 residues.

This clone was observed at least ten times. A read error is likely here: a far larger clone is one base away. Other DNA sequences in the sample encode the same CDR3. J is TRDJ2 and V is TRDV2; no firm D call. TCRdb gives no J gene; it was assigned here by matching the DNA to germline. The length of the CDR3 is 17 residues. Per germline, CDR1 GEAIGNYY and CDR2 EKD. In DNA, the CDR3 is TGTGCCTGTGACACCGGCCGGGCGTTAGCTTTGACGGCACAACTCTTCTTT. It encodes CACDTGRALALTAQLFF.

On this clone: A far larger clone is a single base away, which makes a read error likely. Other DNA sequences of this sample code for an identical CDR3. V usage is TRDV2 and J usage is TRDJ1, with no clear D. Germline CDR1 and CDR2: GEAIGNYY and EKD. The CDR3 length is 16 residues. V was shortened by 3 bases and J by 3 bases, with 19 bases between the two germline ends. The CDR3 nucleotides read TGTGCCTGTGACTCGGTACTGAAAGAGATCGCCGATAAACTCATCTTT. Translating gives CACDSVLKEIADKLIF.

This clone came up a few times. TCRdb's protein for this DNA is that of a much larger clone and differs from the translation at residue 3, likely a read error; the protein shown is the DNA translation. The rearrangement links TRDV2 to TRDJ1; 8 nucleotides agree with TRDD3. No J segment appears in TCRdb, so it was assigned here by matching the sequence to germline. This CDR3 has 15 residues. CDR1 GEAIGNYY and CDR2 EKD come from the germline V gene. Here the CDR3 reads CAYDVLGVYTDKLIF. The CDR3 nucleotides are TGTGCCTATGACGTACTGGGGGTTTACACCGATAAACTCATCTTT.

This clone was detected only a few times. This likely reflects a read error, since a far larger clone is one base away. The sample carries other DNA sequences with the same CDR3. The chain recombines TRDV1 with TRDJ1; D is unresolved. Because TCRdb records no J gene, it was assigned here through a match of the DNA to germline. Looked up from germline, CDR1 is TSWWSYY and CDR2 is QGS. The CDR3 contains 16 residues. DNA for the CDR3: TGTGCTCTTGGGGAGGGGCTCGATCCGTACACTGATAAACTCATCTTT. As protein: CALGEGLDPYTDKLIF.

Ten or more counts support this clone. TCRdb's listed protein matches a much larger clone and diverges from this DNA's translation at residue 14, likely through a read error; the protein shown comes from the DNA. The V gene corresponds to TRDV1; no J gene was called; the table assigns TRDD3, which was not confirmed against the DNA. Germline-derived CDR1 and CDR2 are TSWWSYY and QGS. The CDR3 runs 16 residues. Written as DNA, the CDR3 is TGTGCTCTTGGGATCCGAACTGGGGGATTATCCGCCAAACCCATCTTT. Encoded protein: CALGIRTGGLSAKPIF.

Notes on this clone: This DNA's translation differs at residue 17 from TCRdb's protein, which comes from a much larger clone; a read error is likely, and the protein shown is translated from the DNA. The rearrangement links TRDV1 to TRDJ1; TRDD2 agrees at 9 bases. The germline V gene encodes CDR1 TSWWSYY and CDR2 QGS. This CDR3 has 19 amino acids. This CDR3 is CALGAPSYGPLVKADKPIF. CDR3 sequence (DNA): TGTGCTCTTGGGGCTCCTTCCTACGGGCCACTGGTTAAGGCCGATAAACCCATCTTT.

Notes on this clone: The translation of this DNA and the TCRdb protein of a much larger clone differ at residue 17, probably owing to a read error; the protein shown here is translated from the DNA. TRDV2 is the V gene, and the J gene was not called; the table gives TRDD3 as D, unverified against the DNA. The germline V gene has CDR1 GEAIGNYY and CDR2 EKD. The CDR3 runs 18 residues. As DNA, the CDR3 is TGTGCCTGTGACTCCTTACTGGGGGATAAAGTCAACACCGATAAACTCACCTTT. Its protein is CACDSLLGDKVNTDKLTF.

This clone was observed a few times. A far bigger clonotype differs at one base, so this is likely a read error. Within the sample, other DNA sequences also encode this same CDR3. J is TRDJ1 and V is TRDV1; 11 nucleotides agree with TRDD3. CDR3 length equals 24 residues. Germline V gene sequence: CDR1 TSWWSYY, CDR2 QGS. CDR3 nucleotide sequence: TGCGCTCTTGGGGAACAATCATACCTTCCCTTCGAACTACTGGGGGATAAAAAGGTTCATAAACTCATCTTT. Translated: CALGEQSYLPFELLGDKKVHKLIF.

About this clone itself: The TCRdb record carries a much larger clone's protein, which differs from this DNA's translation at residue 13; a read error is the likely cause, and the protein listed here is the DNA translation. The V and J genes are TRDV2 and TRDJ2, with D possibly being TRDD3 (5 bases). Germline V gives CDR1 GEAIGNYY, CDR2 EKD. The CDR3 contains 16 residues. The CDR3 spells CACESGGSALTALLFF. In DNA form, the CDR3 reads TGTGCCTGTGAGTCGGGGGGCTCAGCTTTGACAGCACTACTCTTCTTT.

A remark on this clone: TCRdb's listed protein matches a much larger clone and diverges from this DNA's translation at residue 6, likely through a read error; the protein shown comes from the DNA. The genes are TRDV1 and TRDJ1, with D maybe TRDD2 (5 bases). Trimming pared 4 bases from V and 1 base from J, leaving 16 bases between. This CDR3 contains 16 residues. Looked up from germline, CDR1 is TSWWSYY and CDR2 is QGS. This chain's CDR3 is CALGAAFLRVTDKLIF. CDR3 coding DNA: TGTGCTCTTGGGGCAGCGTTCCTGCGCGTCACCGATAAACTCATCTTT.

About this clone: This DNA translates differently at residue 4 from the TCRdb protein, which is that of a much larger clone; a read error is likely, and the protein shown is the DNA's own translation. The chain links TRDV1 to TRDJ1; weak D call: TRDD2 (5 bases). The germline V gene encodes CDR1 TSWWSYY and CDR2 QGS. CDR3 length: 19 residues. Trimming shortened V by 8 bases and J by 1 base, and 29 bases separated the two germline ends. The CDR3 sequence is CALRASPRSGGALTDKLIF. The CDR3 bases are TGTGCTCTTAGGGCTAGTCCTAGGAGTGGCGGGGCTCTCACCGATAAACTCATCTTT.

This clone was recorded many times. The translation of this DNA and the TCRdb protein of a much larger clone differ at residue 14, probably owing to a read error; the protein shown here is translated from the DNA. The genes are TRDV2 and TRDJ1, with TRDD3 matching over 13 bases. Germline lookup yields CDR1 GEAIGNYY and CDR2 EKD. This CDR3 spans 16 amino acids. The CDR3 sequence is CACDTYWGIRTDKPIF. CDR3 DNA: TGTGCCTGTGACACGTACTGGGGGATACGCACCGATAAACCCATCTTT.

On this clone: This sequence is one base from a far larger clone and is likely a read error. The sample contains more than one DNA sequence encoding this CDR3. The chain recombines TRDV2 with TRDJ2, with 7 bases matching TRDD3. No J segment appears in TCRdb, so it was assigned here by matching the sequence to germline. The CDR3 totals 22 residues. The germline CDR1 and CDR2 sequences are GEAIGNYY and EKD. CDR3 DNA: TGTGCCTGTGACACCCACCGAGGACCGGGGATAAAGGGGCTTTCTTTGACGGCACAACTCTTCTTT. Amino acids: CACDTHRGPGIKGLSLTAQLFF.

This clone came up a few times. The protein TCRdb lists belongs to a much larger clone and differs from this DNA's translation at residue 15, which points to a read error; the protein shown is made from the DNA. This chain links TRDV2 with TRDJ3; tentatively, D is TRDD2 (8 bases). No J segment appears in TCRdb, so it was assigned here by matching the sequence to germline. The ends were cut back, 3 bases at V and 0 bases at J, with 35 bases in the middle. The CDR3 loop spans 25 amino acids. Germline assignment: CDR1 GEAIGNYY and CDR2 EKD. The CDR3 protein is CACDAVLASYGIGGRGSWDTRQMFF. The CDR3 bases are TGTGCCTGTGACGCCGTACTAGCTTCCTACGGTATTGGGGGACGAGGCTCCTGGGACACCCGACAGATGTTTTTC.

This clone was found many times. This chain links TRDV1 with TRDJ1; D is perhaps TRDD3 (6 bases). The J gene is not listed in TCRdb, so it was assigned here from a DNA match to germline. The CDR3 length is 27 residues. Per germline, CDR1 TSWWSYY and CDR2 QGS. Trimming shortened V by 9 bases and J by 0 bases, and 53 bases separated the two germline ends. The CDR3 DNA reads TGTGCTCTCCGAACCCCTCCCGGAATAGGGTATTGCTTATTTTGGGGGCTCCCTCGGGGGTACACCGATAAACTCATCTTT. Protein: CALRTPPGIGYCLFWGLPRGYTDKLIF.

This clone showed up just a few times. For this DNA, TCRdb reports the protein of a much larger clone, which diverges at residue 3, most likely from a read error; the protein presented here is translated directly from the DNA. The V gene is TRDV2, the J gene TRDJ1; 12 bases are a match to TRDD3. The J gene, not given by TCRdb, was assigned here from a germline match of the nucleotide sequence. Germline CDR1 reads GEAIGNYY; CDR2 reads EKD. This CDR3 is built from 18 residues. The CDR3 protein is CARDTGGTGGYFTDKLIF. DNA of the CDR3: TGTGCCCGTGACACCGGAGGAACTGGGGGATACTTCACCGATAAACTCATCTTT.

This clone has a handful of counts. This likely reflects a read error, since a far larger clone is one base away. Other DNA sequences in the same sample also yield this CDR3. V gene TRDV2 was called; the J gene was not; the D call in the table, TRDD3, was not verified against the DNA. This CDR3 comprises 15 residues. The germline CDR1 and CDR2 sequences are GEAIGNYY and EKD. The CDR3 here is CACDTGGYDTRQMFF. The CDR3 DNA is TGTGCCTGTGACACCGGAGGATACGACACCCGACAGATGTTCTTC.

This clone was seen more than once but under ten times. The chain carries TRDV1 and TRDJ1; D is unresolved. The J gene, not given by TCRdb, was assigned here from a germline match of the nucleotide sequence. The V end lost 3 bases, the J end lost 3 bases, and 11 bases lay between the germline ends. Germline-derived CDR1 and CDR2 are TSWWSYY and QGS. CDR3 length: 14 amino acids. The CDR3 region is CALGDPLLSDKLIF. CDR3 nucleotides: TGTGCTCTTGGGGACCCACTCTTGTCCGATAAACTCATCTTT.

About this clone itself: The translation of this DNA and the TCRdb protein of a much larger clone differ at residue 5, probably owing to a read error; the protein shown here is translated from the DNA. The J gene is TRDJ1, the V gene TRDV1, with TRDD3 identical over 10 bases. The trim removed 6 bases at V and 3 bases at J, leaving 7 bases unmatched. Germline loops: CDR1 TSWWSYY, CDR2 QGS. The CDR3 spans 15 residues. The CDR3 sequence: CALGRSTGGSDKLIF. Written as DNA, the CDR3 is TGTGCTCTTGGCCGCAGTACTGGGGGATCCGATAAACTCATCTTT.

About this clone: The protein given by TCRdb reflects a much larger clone and differs at residue 10 from this DNA's translation, likely from a read error; the protein shown is the DNA's translation. V and J are TRDV1 and TRDJ1; 11 nucleotides line up with TRDD3. The J gene, left out of TCRdb, was set here by checking the DNA against germline. Germline CDR1 TSWWSYY, CDR2 QGS. The CDR3 has 21 amino acids. The trim removed 1 base at V and 2 bases at J, leaving 18 bases unmatched. CDR3 in amino acids: CALGEQAFNLLLGDTTDKLIF. CDR3 coding DNA: TGTGCTCTTGGGGAACAGGCTTTCAATTTGCTGCTGGGGGATACAACCGATAAACTCATCTTT.

This clone has only a few counts. The chain carries TRDV2 and TRDJ1; 9 bases match TRDD3. TCRdb records no J gene; here it was assigned by comparing the DNA to germline. V shed 0 bases, J shed 2 bases, and the junction held 18 bases outside the gene matches. The CDR3 is made up of 20 amino acids. Germline V gives CDR1 GEAIGNYY, CDR2 EKD. The CDR3 DNA is TGTGCCTGTGACACCGGGGTCGCTGGGGATACGCGGGTTAGTACCGATAAACTCATCTTT. Translation: CACDTGVAGDTRVSTDKLIF.

This clone has ten or more counts. With a far larger clone one base away, a read error is the likely cause. Within the sample, other DNA sequences also encode this same CDR3. The genes are TRAV14/DV4 and TRDJ1; 8 nucleotides align to TRDD3. The germline V gene has CDR1 TSDPSYG and CDR2 QGSYDQQN (reference sequence). The CDR3 is made up of 15 amino acids. The CDR3 coding sequence is TGTTCCTCAACTGGGGGGTCTTCGTACACCGATAAACTCATCTTT. Amino acid sequence: CSSTGGSSYTDKLIF.

This clone was found many times. The chain uses TRDV1 and TRDJ1; maybe TRDD2 (5 bases). The germline CDR1 and CDR2 sequences are TSWWSYY and QGS. With 1 base removed from V and 6 bases from J, the gap between germline ends came to 18 bases. This CDR3 has 16 amino acids. As DNA, the CDR3 is TGTGCTCTTGGGGAACCTTCCGAACTTACCCCATATAAACTCATCTTT. Its translation: CALGEPSELTPYKLIF.

Turning to this clone: A far larger clone is one nucleotide away, so this likely arose from a read error. Other nucleotide sequences from this sample produce the same CDR3. The chain links TRDV3 to TRDJ1; D not certain. The CDR3 runs 15 residues. V lost 4 bases, J lost 0 bases, and 18 bases lay in between. Germline CDR1 TVYSNPD, CDR2 GDNSRS (reference sequence). The CDR3 nucleotides are TGTGCCTCGACGACGTTCATCTCATACACCGATAAACTCATCTTT. This gives the protein CASTTFISYTDKLIF.

The sample holds a few counts of this clone. TCRdb pairs this DNA with a much larger clone's protein that differs at residue 15, likely a read error; the protein shown was translated from the DNA. V and J are TRDV1 and TRDJ1; TRDD3 matches at 8 bases. Since TCRdb gives no J gene, matching the DNA to germline was used here to assign it. The V and J ends lost 0 bases and 0 bases, in that order; junction bases with no gene match: 21. This CDR3 is built from 22 residues. Germline values: CDR1 TSWWSYY, CDR2 QGS. DNA for the CDR3: TGTGCTCTTGGGGAACTAAGACTGACCTTCTGGGGGAAAACTAACTACACCGATAAACTCATCTTT. Translated, it gives CALGELRLTFWGKTNYTDKLIF.

This clone has at least ten counts. TCRdb's protein, taken from a much larger clone, differs from this DNA's translation at residue 13, likely owing to a read error; the protein displayed comes from the DNA. The J gene went uncalled, whereas the V gene is TRDV2. Per the germline V gene, CDR1 is GEAIGNYY and CDR2 is EKD. CDR3 length: 15 residues. The CDR3 coding sequence is TGTGCCTGTGACCCCTTGTCCCCGTACACCGATAAACCCATCTTT. This sequence encodes CACDPLSPYTDKPIF.

This clone has only a few counts. The translation of this DNA and the TCRdb protein of a much larger clone differ at residue 13, probably owing to a read error; the protein shown here is translated from the DNA. The chain couples TRDV1 to TRDJ1, with D possibly being TRDD2 (6 bases). The J gene is not listed in TCRdb, so it was assigned here from a DNA match to germline. The CDR3 covers 17 residues. CDR1 TSWWSYY and CDR2 QGS come from the germline V gene. Between the trimmed V and J ends, which lost 6 bases and 9 bases, there was a span of 29 bases. In DNA form, the CDR3 reads TGTGCTCTTGGCGATGGCTCCTTCCCGCTTAAGTCCCACGAACTCATCTTT. Translation gives CALGDGSFPLKSHELIF.

This clone was counted between two and nine times. TCRdb lists the protein of a much larger clone for this DNA, which differs at residue 17, so this is likely a read error; the protein given here is translated from the DNA itself. No J gene was assigned, while the V gene was called as TRDV1; the table's D call, TRDD3, was not checked against the DNA. Germline CDR1 reads TSWWSYY; CDR2 reads QGS. The CDR3 covers 19 residues. The CDR3 bases are TGTGCTCTTGGGATAAGGGGCTACTGGGGGATACAACCCACCGATAAACCCATCTTT. Translation gives CALGIRGYWGIQPTDKPIF.